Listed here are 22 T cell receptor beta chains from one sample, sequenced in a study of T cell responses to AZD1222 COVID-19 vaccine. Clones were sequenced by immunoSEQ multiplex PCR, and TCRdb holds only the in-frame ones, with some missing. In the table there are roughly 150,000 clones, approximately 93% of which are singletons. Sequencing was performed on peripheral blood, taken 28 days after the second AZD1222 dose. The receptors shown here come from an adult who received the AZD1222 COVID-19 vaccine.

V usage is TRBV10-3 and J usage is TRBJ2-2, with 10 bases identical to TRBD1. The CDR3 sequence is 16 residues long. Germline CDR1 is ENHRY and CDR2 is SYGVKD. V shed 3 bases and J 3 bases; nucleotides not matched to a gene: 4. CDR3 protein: CAISDWDRGYTGELFF. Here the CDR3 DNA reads TGTGCCATCAGTGATTGGGACAGGGGATACACCGGGGAGCTGTTTTTT.

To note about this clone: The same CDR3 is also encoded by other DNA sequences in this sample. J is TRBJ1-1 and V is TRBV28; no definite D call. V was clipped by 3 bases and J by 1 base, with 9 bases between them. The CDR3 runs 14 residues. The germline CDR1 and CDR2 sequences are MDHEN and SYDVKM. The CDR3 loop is CASSLVQKNTEAFF. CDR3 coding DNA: TGTGCCAGCAGTTTGGTGCAGAAGAACACTGAAGCTTTCTTT. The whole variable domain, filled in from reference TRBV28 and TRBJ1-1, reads DVKVTQSSRYLVKRTGEKVFLECVQDMDHENMFWYRQDPGLGLRLIYFSYDVKMKEKGDIPEGYSVSREKKERFSLILESASTNQTSMYLCASSLVQKNTEAFFGQGTRLTVV.

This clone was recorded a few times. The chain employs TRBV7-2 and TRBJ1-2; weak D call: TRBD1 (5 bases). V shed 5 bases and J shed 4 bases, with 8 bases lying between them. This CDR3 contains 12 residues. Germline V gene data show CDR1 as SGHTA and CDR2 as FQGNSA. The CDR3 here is CASSLDSYGYTF. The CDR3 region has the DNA TGTGCCAGCAGCCTCGACAGCTATGGCTACACCTTC. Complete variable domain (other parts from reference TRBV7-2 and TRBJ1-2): GAGVSQSPSNKVTEKGKDVELRCDPISGHTALYWYRQSLGQGLEFLIYFQGNSAPDKSGLPSDRFSAERTGGSVSTLTIQRTQQEDSAVYLCASSLDSYGYTFGSGTRLTVV.

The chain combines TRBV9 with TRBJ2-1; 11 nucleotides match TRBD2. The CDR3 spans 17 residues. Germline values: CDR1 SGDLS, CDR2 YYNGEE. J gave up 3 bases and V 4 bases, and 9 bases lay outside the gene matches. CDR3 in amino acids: CASSPKAGLAGYNEQFF. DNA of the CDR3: TGTGCCAGCAGCCCGAAAGCAGGACTAGCGGGCTACAATGAGCAGTTCTTC.

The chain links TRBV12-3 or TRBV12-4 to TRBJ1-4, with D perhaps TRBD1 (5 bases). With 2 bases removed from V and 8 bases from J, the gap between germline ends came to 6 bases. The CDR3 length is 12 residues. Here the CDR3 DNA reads TGTGCCAGCAGTTTACAGGGCGAAAAACTGTTTTTT. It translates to CASSLQGEKLFF.

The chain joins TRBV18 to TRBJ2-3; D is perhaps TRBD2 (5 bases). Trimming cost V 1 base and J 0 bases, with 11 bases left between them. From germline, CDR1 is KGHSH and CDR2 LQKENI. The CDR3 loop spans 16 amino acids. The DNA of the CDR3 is TGTGCCAGCTCACCACTCACAGCGGTGAGCACAGATACGCAGTATTTT. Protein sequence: CASSPLTAVSTDTQYF. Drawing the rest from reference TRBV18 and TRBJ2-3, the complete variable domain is NAGVMQNPRHLVRRRGQEARLRCSPMKGHSHVYWYRQLPEEGLKFMVYLQKENIIDESGMPKERFSAEFPKEGPSILRIQQVVRGDSAAYFCASSPLTAVSTDTQYFGPGTRLTVL.

CDR3 amino acids: CASSQASTRRGRQTQYF. The CDR3 coding sequence is TGTGCCAGCAGCCAAGCTAGTACCCGCAGGGGGCGGCAGACCCAGTACTTC. The chain couples TRBV3-1 (or the pseudogene TRBV3-2) to TRBJ2-5, with 8 nucleotides matching TRBD1. Germline lookup yields CDR1 LGHDT and CDR2 YNNKEL (reference sequence). The CDR3 extends over 17 amino acids. After removal of 1 base from V and 6 bases from J, the junction contained 13 bases not matched to a gene.

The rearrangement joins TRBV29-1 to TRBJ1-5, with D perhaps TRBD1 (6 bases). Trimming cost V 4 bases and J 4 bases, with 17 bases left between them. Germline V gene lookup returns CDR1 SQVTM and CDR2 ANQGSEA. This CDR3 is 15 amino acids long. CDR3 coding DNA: TGCAGCGTTGTTGGGGGCGCCGATAGGAATCAGCCCCAGCATTTT. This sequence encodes CSVVGGADRNQPQHF.

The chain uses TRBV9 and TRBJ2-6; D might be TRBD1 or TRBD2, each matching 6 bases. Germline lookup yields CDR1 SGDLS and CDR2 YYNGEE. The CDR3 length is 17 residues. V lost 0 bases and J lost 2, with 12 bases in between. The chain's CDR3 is CASSVVPGAAGANVLTF. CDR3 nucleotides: TGTGCCAGCAGCGTAGTCCCGGGGGCAGCTGGGGCCAACGTCCTGACTTTC. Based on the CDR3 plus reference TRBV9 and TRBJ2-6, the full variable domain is DSGVTQTPKHLITATGQRVTLRCSPRSGDLSVYWYQQSLDQGLQFLIQYYNGEERAKGNILERFSAQQFPDLHSELNLSSLELGDSALYFCASSVVPGAAGANVLTFGAGSRLTVL.

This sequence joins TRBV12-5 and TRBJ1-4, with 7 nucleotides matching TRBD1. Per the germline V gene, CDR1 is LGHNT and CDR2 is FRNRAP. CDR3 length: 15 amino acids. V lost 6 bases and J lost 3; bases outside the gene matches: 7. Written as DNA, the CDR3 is TGTGCTAGTGGACGGGAGGGGGCAGCTAATGAAAAACTGTTTTTT. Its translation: CASGREGAANEKLFF.

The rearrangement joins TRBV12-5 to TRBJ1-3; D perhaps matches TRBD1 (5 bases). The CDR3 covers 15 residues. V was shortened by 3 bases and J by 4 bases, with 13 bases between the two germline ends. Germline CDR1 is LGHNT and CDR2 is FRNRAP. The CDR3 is CASGLWQGLGNTIYF. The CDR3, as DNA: TGTGCTAGTGGTTTATGGCAGGGTTTGGGAAACACCATATATTTT.

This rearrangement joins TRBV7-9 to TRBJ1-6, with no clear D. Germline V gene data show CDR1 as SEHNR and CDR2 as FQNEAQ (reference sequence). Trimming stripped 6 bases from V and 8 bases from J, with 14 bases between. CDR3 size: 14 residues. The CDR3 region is CASSLGPQDSPLHF. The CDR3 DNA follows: TGTGCCAGCAGTCTAGGACCGCAGGATTCACCCCTCCACTTT.

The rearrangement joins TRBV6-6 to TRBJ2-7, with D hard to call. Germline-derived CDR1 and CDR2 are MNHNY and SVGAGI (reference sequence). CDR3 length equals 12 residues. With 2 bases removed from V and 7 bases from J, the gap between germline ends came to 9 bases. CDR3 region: CASSYGPREQYF. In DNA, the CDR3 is TGTGCCAGCAGTTACGGGCCGAGGGAGCAGTACTTC.

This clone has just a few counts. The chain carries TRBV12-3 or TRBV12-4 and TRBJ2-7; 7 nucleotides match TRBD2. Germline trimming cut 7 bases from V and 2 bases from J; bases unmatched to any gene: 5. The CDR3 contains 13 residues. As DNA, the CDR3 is TGTGCCAGCACGGGGGGTGCTACCTACGAGCAGTACTTC. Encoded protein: CASTGGATYEQYF.

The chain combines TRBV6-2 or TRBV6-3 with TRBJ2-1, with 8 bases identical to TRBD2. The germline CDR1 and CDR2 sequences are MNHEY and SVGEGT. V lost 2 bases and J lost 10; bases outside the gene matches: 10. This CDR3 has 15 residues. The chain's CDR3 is CASSYGAGALGEQFF. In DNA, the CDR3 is TGTGCCAGCAGTTACGGAGCGGGAGCTCTAGGAGAGCAGTTCTTC.

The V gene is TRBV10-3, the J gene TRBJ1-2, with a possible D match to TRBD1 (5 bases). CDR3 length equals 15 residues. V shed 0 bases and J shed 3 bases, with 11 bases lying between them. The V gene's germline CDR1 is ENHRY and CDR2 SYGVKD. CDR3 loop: CAISESGGDYYGYTF. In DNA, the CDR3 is TGTGCCATCAGTGAGTCCGGGGGGGATTACTATGGCTACACCTTC.

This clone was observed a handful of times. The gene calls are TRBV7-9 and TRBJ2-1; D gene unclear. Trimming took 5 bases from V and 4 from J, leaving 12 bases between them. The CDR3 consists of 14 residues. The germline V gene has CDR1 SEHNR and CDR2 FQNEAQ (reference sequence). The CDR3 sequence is CASSPRASYNEQFF. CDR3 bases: TGTGCCAGCAGCCCCCGGGCCTCTTACAATGAGCAGTTCTTC.

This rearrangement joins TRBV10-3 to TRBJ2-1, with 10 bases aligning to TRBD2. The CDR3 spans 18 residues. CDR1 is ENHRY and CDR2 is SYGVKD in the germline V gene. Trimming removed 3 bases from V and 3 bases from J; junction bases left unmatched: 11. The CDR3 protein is CAISDSGLAETNYNEQFF. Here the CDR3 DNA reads TGTGCCATCAGTGATTCAGGACTAGCGGAGACGAACTACAATGAGCAGTTCTTC.

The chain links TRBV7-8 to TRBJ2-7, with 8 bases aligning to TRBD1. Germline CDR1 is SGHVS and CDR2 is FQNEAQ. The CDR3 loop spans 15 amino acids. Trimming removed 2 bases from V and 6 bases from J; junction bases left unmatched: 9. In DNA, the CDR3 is TGTGCCAGCAGCTTACGGGCAGGGGGCTATTCCGAGCAGTACTTC. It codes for CASSLRAGGYSEQYF. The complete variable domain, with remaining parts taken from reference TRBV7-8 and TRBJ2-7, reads GAGVSQSPRYKVAKRGQDVALRCDPISGHVSLFWYQQALGQGPEFLTYFQNEAQLDKSGLPSDRFFAERPEGSVSTLKIQRTQQEDSAVYLCASSLRAGGYSEQYFGPGTRLTVT.

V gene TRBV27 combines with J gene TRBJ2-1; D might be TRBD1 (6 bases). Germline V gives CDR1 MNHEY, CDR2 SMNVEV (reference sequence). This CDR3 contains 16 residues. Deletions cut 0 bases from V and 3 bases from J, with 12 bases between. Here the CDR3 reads CASSLSPGTFYNEQFF. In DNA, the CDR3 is TGTGCCAGCAGTTTATCCCCCGGGACATTCTACAATGAGCAGTTCTTC.

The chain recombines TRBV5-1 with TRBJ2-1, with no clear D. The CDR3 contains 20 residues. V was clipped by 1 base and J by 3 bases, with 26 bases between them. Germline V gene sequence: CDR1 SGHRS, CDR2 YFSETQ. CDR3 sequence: CASSLTDLREITAIYNEQFF. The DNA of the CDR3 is TGCGCCAGCAGCTTGACGGATCTCCGCGAGATTACTGCGATCTACAATGAGCAGTTCTTC.

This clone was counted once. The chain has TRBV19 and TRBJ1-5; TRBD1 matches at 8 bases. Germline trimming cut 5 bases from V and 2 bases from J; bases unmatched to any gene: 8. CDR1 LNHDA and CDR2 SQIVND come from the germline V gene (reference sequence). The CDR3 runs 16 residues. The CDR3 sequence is CASSVIQGAGNQPQHF. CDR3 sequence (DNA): TGTGCCAGTAGTGTAATTCAGGGGGCGGGCAATCAGCCCCAGCATTTT.